This T cell receptor (beta chain) was profiled in a study of OX40 agonist ivuxolimab in advanced cancers. Study-wide context: The group had a mean age of roughly 56 years, ranged from about 23 to 85, and was 82.7% male. Enrollees could have had prior anti-PD-1, anti-PD-L1 or anti-CTLA-4 therapy, which 35% to 40% had received. The study's findings and limits: Clones of CD4+ and CD8+ blood T cells grew by week 6 at doses of 0.1 to 3.0 mg/kg.

Clones were read by immunoSEQ multiplex PCR, and TCRdb kept only the in-frame ones, dropping some. The sample contains about 13,000 clones, about 81% of which appear only once. The germline V gene encodes CDR1 SGHTA and CDR2 FQGNSA. The CDR3 extends over 15 amino acids. V was clipped by 2 bases and J by 10 bases; unmatched bases: 7. In regard to this clone: Its antigen is unknown.

The clonotype was recovered from an adult with an advanced solid tumor such as melanoma, head and neck, liver or kidney cancer. The material was CD4+ or CD8+ T cells sorted from blood, obtained in a trial of the OX40 agonist ivuxolimab. The rearrangement links TRBV7-2 to TRBJ1-6, with TRBD1 matching over 8 bases. In DNA, the CDR3 is TGTGCCAGCAGCTTAACAGGGGGACCAGGGTCACCCCTCCACTTT. This gives the protein CASSLTGGPGSPLHF.